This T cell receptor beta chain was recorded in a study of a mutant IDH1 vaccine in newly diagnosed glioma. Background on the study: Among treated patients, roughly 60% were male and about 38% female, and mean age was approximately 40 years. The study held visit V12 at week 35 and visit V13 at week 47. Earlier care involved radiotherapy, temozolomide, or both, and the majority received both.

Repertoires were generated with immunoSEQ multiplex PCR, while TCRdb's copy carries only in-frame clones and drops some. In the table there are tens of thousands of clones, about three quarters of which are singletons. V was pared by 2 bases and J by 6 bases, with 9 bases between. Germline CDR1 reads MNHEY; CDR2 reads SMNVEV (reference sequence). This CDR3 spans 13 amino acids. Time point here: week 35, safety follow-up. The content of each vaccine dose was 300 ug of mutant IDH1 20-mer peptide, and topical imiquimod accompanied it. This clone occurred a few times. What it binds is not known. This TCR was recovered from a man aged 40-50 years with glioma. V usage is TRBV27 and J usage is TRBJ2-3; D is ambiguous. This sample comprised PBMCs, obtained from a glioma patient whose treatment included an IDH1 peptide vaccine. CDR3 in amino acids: CASSLGLGDTQYF. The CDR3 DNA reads TGTGCCAGCAGTTTAGGGCTTGGGGATACGCAGTATTTT.